This entry describes one T cell receptor (beta chain). Its specific antigen is unknown. Qualities for individual bases were not recorded, and no much larger clone is one base off. The sample belongs to a study of T cell changes during pregnancy in multiple sclerosis (dated by TCRdb to 2018 to 2020). Regarding the complete study: Changes in the T cell repertoire over the course of pregnancy were examined in this study in women with multiple sclerosis.

Inclusive of the bounding cysteine and phenylalanine, the CDR3 is 16 residues long. Of all the DNA, just the CDR3 is kept, 48 bases in frame from base 1. Trimming leaves V shorter by 2 bases and J shorter by 8 bases, with the junction holding 6 bases beyond the gene matches. Sequences LGHNA (CDR1) and YSLEER (CDR2) are obtained from the germline V gene. Receptors were amplified or captured by the immunoSEQ multiplex PCR assay. TCRdb's version of the immuneACCESS table is confined to in-frame rearrangements and falls short of the full clone set. An unresolved V gene accounts for under half of the shortfall where checked; the remainder is of unknown origin. This sample gives about 73,000 clones in total; roughly 92% of them show up just once. 2.8% of the sample is taken by the ten largest.

This receptor was taken from a female donor in good health, enrolled as a control in a pregnancy study. The sample consisted of peripheral blood, taken in the third trimester of pregnancy. Here the chain combines TRBV4-3 and TRBJ2-1; the junction holds 13 bases that match TRBD2. The DNA is as follows: TGCGCCAGCAGCCAAATACTAGCGGGAGGGGTCGATGAGCAGTTCTTC. Its protein is CASSQILAGGVDEQFF.